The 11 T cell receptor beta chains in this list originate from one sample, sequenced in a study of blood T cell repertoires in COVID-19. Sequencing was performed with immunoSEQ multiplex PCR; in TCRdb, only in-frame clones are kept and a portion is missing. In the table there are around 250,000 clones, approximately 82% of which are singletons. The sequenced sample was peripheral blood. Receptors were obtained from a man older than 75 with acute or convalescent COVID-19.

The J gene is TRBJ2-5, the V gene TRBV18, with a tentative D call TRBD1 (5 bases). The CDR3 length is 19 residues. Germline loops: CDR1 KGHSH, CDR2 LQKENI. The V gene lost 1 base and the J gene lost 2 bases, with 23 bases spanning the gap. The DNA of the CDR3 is TGTGCCAGCTCACCACTCGTTCAAGCAGGGCCGATTGGGCAAGAGACCCAGTACTTC. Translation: CASSPLVQAGPIGQETQYF.

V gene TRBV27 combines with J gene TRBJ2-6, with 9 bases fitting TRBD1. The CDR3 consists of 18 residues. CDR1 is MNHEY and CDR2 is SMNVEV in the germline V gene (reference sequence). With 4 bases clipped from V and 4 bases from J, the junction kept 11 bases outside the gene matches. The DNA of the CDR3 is TGTGCCAGCAGTTACCGGACAGGGGTGGGGATGGGGGCCAACGTCCTGACTTTC. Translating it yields CASSYRTGVGMGANVLTF.

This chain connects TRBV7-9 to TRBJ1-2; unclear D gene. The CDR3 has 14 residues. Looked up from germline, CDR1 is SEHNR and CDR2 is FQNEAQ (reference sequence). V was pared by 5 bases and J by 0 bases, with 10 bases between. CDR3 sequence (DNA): TGTGCCAGCAGCCCCCGCGTAGCTAACTATGGCTACACCTTC. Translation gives CASSPRVANYGYTF.

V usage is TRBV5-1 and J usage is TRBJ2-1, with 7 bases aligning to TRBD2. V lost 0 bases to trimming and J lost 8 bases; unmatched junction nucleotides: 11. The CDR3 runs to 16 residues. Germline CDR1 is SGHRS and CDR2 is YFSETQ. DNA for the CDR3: TGCGCCAGCAGCTTGGTGGGGCTAGCGGAGGGAGATGAGCAGTTCTTC. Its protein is CASSLVGLAEGDEQFF.

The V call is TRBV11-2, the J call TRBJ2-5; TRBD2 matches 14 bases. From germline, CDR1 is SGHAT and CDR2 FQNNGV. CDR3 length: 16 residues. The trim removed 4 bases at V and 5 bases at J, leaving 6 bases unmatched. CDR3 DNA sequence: TGTGCCAGCAGCTCGAAGGGACTAGCGGGAGCTGAGACCCAGTACTTC. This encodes CASSSKGLAGAETQYF.

The DNA of the CDR3 is TGTGCCAGCTGGGGCGAGGAACTAGCGCATAATGAGCAGTTCTTC. This gives the protein CASWGEELAHNEQFF. The chain recombines TRBV5-4 with TRBJ2-1; 7 bases map to TRBD2. Germline CDR1 reads SGHNT; CDR2 reads YYREEE (reference sequence). The CDR3 length is 15 residues. With V trimmed by 7 bases and J by 7 bases, 14 bases remained unmatched.

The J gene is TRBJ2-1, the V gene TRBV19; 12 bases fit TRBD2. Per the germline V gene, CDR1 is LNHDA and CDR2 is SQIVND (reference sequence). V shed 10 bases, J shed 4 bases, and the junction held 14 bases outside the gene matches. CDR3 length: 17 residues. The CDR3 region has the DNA TGTGCCATCGGGGCAAGCCCGACTAGCGGGAGATACAATGAGCAGTTCTTC. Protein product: CAIGASPTSGRYNEQFF.

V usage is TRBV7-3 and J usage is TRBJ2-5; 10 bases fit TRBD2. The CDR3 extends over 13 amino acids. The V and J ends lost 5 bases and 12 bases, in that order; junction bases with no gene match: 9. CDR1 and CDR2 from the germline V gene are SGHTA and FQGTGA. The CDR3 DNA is TGTGCCAGCAGCCCGCAGCGGGGGGGAATCGAGTACTTC. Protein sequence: CASSPQRGGIEYF.

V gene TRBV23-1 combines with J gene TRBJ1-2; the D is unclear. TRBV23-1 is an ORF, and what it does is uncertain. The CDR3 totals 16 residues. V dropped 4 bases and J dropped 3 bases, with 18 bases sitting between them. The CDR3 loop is CASSLGLLLADYGYTF. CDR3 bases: TGCGCCAGCAGTCTCGGACTGTTACTGGCGGACTATGGCTACACCTTC.

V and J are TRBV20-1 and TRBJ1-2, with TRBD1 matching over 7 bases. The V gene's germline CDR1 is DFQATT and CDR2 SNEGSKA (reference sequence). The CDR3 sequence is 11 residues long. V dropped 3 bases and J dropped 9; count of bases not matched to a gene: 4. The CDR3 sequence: CSASHRGRYTF. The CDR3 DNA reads TGCAGTGCTAGTCACAGGGGACGCTACACCTTC.

The CDR3 loop reads CASSPVPGQGNYGYTF. The CDR3 region has the DNA TGCGCCAGCAGCCCAGTCCCGGGACAGGGAAACTATGGCTACACCTTC. V is TRBV5-1 and J is TRBJ1-2; 9 bases fit TRBD1. CDR1 and CDR2 (germline): SGHRS, YFSETQ. CDR3 length: 16 residues. V shed 4 bases and J 2 bases; nucleotides not matched to a gene: 9.